Following are 25 T cell receptor beta chains from one sample sequenced in a study of T cell responses to AZD1222 COVID-19 vaccine. The table came from immunoSEQ multiplex PCR; TCRdb's copy has only in-frame clones and leaves some out. Among around 250,000 clones, approximately 93% were seen once, and the ten largest hold around 0.6%. The starting material was peripheral blood, obtained on day 0 of AZD1222 vaccination. These receptors were obtained from an adult in good health.

The chain couples TRBV2 to TRBJ2-1, with D possibly TRBD1 on 5 matching bases. CDR1 SNHLY and CDR2 FYNNEI come from the germline V gene. This CDR3 contains 15 residues. V lost 6 bases to trimming and J lost 3 bases, with 15 bases between them. The DNA for the CDR3 is TGTGCCAGCAGCCTTGGGCAGGGCGGCTACAATGAGCAGTTCTTC. Translation: CASSLGQGGYNEQFF.

V is TRBV6-5 and J is TRBJ1-6, with D possibly TRBD1 on 6 matching bases. The CDR3 runs to 14 residues. With 0 bases removed from V and 10 bases from J, the gap between germline ends came to 10 bases. Germline CDR1 MNHEY, CDR2 SVGAGI. The CDR3 nucleotides are TGTGCCAGCAGTTACTCAGGGGGGGGCTCACCCCTCCACTTT. It translates to CASSYSGGGSPLHF.

This rearrangement joins TRBV18 to TRBJ1-1; 7 nucleotides match TRBD1. J was trimmed by 4 bases and V by 2 bases; bases with no gene match: 4. The CDR3 has 14 amino acids. In germline, CDR1 is KGHSH, CDR2 LQKENI. CDR3 sequence reads: CASSPAGGGTEAFF. The CDR3 nucleotides read TGTGCCAGCTCACCAGCAGGGGGAGGCACTGAAGCTTTCTTT.

The CDR3 protein is CASSAGGEAFF. The DNA of the CDR3 is TGTGCCAGCAGTGCAGGGGGTGAAGCTTTCTTT. This rearrangement joins TRBV28 to TRBJ1-1, with 7 bases identical to TRBD1. V was clipped by 5 bases and J by 7 bases; unmatched bases: 1. CDR1 is MDHEN and CDR2 is SYDVKM in the germline V gene. CDR3 length equals 11 residues.

The rearrangement joins TRBV10-1 to TRBJ2-2; D possibly corresponds to TRBD2 (8 bases). This CDR3 is 17 amino acids long. CDR1 is WNHNN, CDR2 SYGVQD, per germline (reference sequence). The V end lost 4 bases, the J end lost 4 bases, and 19 bases lay between the germline ends. The CDR3 coding sequence is TGCGCCAGCAGTGGGAGGGGGCGGGGGGTCATCACCGGGGAGCTGTTTTTT. It encodes CASSGRGRGVITGELFF.

This chain connects TRBV3-1 (or the pseudogene TRBV3-2) to TRBJ1-2; D may be TRBD1 (6 bases). The germline V gene has CDR1 LGHDT and CDR2 YNNKEL (reference sequence). The CDR3 loop spans 15 amino acids. Deletions cut 3 bases from V and 4 bases from J, with 15 bases between. CDR3 sequence: CASSQILTGPYGYTF. The CDR3 DNA follows: TGTGCCAGCAGCCAGATCCTGACAGGACCCTATGGCTACACCTTC.

The gene calls are TRBV19 and TRBJ2-2; 10 bases are a match to TRBD2. V dropped 5 bases and J dropped 5; count of bases not matched to a gene: 5. This CDR3 has 15 residues. Germline V gene data show CDR1 as LNHDA and CDR2 as SQIVND (reference sequence). The CDR3 DNA reads TGTGCCAGTAGTCGACAAGCGGGGGGGACCGGGGAGCTGTTTTTT. Translated, it gives CASSRQAGGTGELFF.

V usage is TRBV4-2 and J usage is TRBJ2-1, with D maybe TRBD2 (6 bases). Trimming removed 1 base at V and 0 bases at J, with 13 bases between. The CDR3 sequence is 17 residues long. Germline V gives CDR1 LGHNA, CDR2 YNFKEQ. This CDR3 reads CASSQGVAGSSYNEQFF. The CDR3 region has the DNA TGTGCCAGCAGCCAAGGGGTGGCGGGAAGCTCCTACAATGAGCAGTTCTTC.

CDR3 sequence reads: CASSPWTGREEKLFF. DNA for the CDR3: TGTGCCAGCAGTCCATGGACAGGGCGGGAAGAAAAACTGTTTTTT. The chain joins TRBV28 to TRBJ1-4; 8 positions match TRBD1. After removal of 5 bases from V and 8 bases from J, the junction contained 10 bases not matched to a gene. Germline CDR1 MDHEN, CDR2 SYDVKM. There are 15 residues in the CDR3.

This chain connects TRBV24-1 to TRBJ2-1, with TRBD2 as a possible D gene (6 bases). Trimming took off 4 bases at V and 0 bases at J, with 12 bases between the two ends. Per the germline V gene, CDR1 is KGHDR and CDR2 is SFDVKD. This CDR3 region has 16 residues. CDR3 nucleotides: TGTGCCACCAGTGACCCTAGCGCGAGCTCCTACAATGAGCAGTTCTTC. This encodes CATSDPSASSYNEQFF.

V gene TRBV6-5 combines with J gene TRBJ2-7, with 8 nucleotides matching TRBD2. There are 15 residues in the CDR3. The V and J ends lost 7 bases and 2 bases, in that order; junction bases with no gene match: 10. The germline V gene has CDR1 MNHEY and CDR2 SVGAGI. The DNA of the CDR3 is TGTGCCAGCACCCGTACTAGCGGAAAACCCTACGAGCAGTACTTC. Amino acid sequence: CASTRTSGKPYEQYF.

This chain uses TRBV5-4 with TRBJ2-5, with D possibly TRBD1 on 5 matching bases. Germline lookup yields CDR1 SGHNT and CDR2 YYREEE (reference sequence). V shed 4 bases and J shed 1 base, with 8 bases lying between them. The CDR3 contains 13 residues. CDR3 nucleotides: TGTGCCAGCAGCCCGGACACCCAAGAGACCCAGTACTTC. Translated: CASSPDTQETQYF.

This chain links TRBV4-3 with TRBJ1-2; D is perhaps TRBD1 (5 bases). The V end was cut by 1 base, the J end by 5 bases, with 11 bases between. The CDR3 contains 14 residues. In germline, CDR1 is LGHNA, CDR2 YSLEER. CDR3 loop: CASSQVAREYGYTF. The CDR3 DNA reads as TGCGCCAGCAGCCAAGTTGCCAGGGAATATGGCTACACCTTC.

The rearrangement uses TRBV27 and TRBJ2-3; TRBD2 aligns across 10 bases. Germline CDR1 reads MNHEY; CDR2 reads SMNVEV (reference sequence). V lost 2 bases, J lost 9 bases, and 8 bases stayed unmatched. The CDR3 covers 15 residues. The CDR3 nucleotides read TGTGCCAGCAGTTTACTAGCGGGGGCCGAGGCGACGCAGTATTTT. Its translation: CASSLLAGAEATQYF.

The CDR3 region is CASSPPGLYTEAFF. In DNA form, the CDR3 reads TGTGCCAGCAGCCCTCCGGGCCTATACACTGAAGCTTTCTTT. This chain connects TRBV28 to TRBJ1-1; D gene ambiguous. Germline loops: CDR1 MDHEN, CDR2 SYDVKM. Trimming left V 6 bases short and J 3 bases short, with 14 bases between. The CDR3 runs 14 residues.

This rearrangement joins TRBV7-3 to TRBJ2-1, with 9 bases that match TRBD1. The germline CDR1 and CDR2 sequences are SGHTA and FQGTGA. This CDR3 region has 15 residues. The V and J ends lost 5 bases and 2 bases, in that order; junction bases with no gene match: 4. CDR3 in DNA: TGTGCCAGCAGCCGACAGGGGGGCACCTACAATGAGCAGTTCTTC. It is translated as CASSRQGGTYNEQFF.

The chain recombines TRBV5-1 with TRBJ1-3; 7 bases fit TRBD1. The CDR3 has 15 residues. Per the germline V gene, CDR1 is SGHRS and CDR2 is YFSETQ. With V trimmed by 4 bases and J by 0 bases, 4 bases remained unmatched. CDR3 protein: CASSPGDSSGNTIYF. The CDR3 coding sequence is TGCGCCAGCAGCCCGGGGGACAGCTCTGGAAACACCATATATTTT.

J is TRBJ2-2 and V is TRBV10-3; 8 bases map to TRBD1. CDR1 and CDR2 (germline): ENHRY, SYGVKD. The CDR3 totals 13 residues. V lost 7 bases, J lost 7 bases, and 5 bases stayed unmatched. CDR3 DNA: TGTGCCATCAACGGACAGGGTGACGGGGAGCTGTTTTTT. Amino acid sequence: CAINGQGDGELFF.

The gene calls are TRBV30 and TRBJ1-5; unclear D gene. V was cut by 3 bases and J by 4 bases, with 19 bases left in between. Germline V gene data show CDR1 as GTSNPN and CDR2 as SVGIG (reference sequence). CDR3 length equals 16 residues. CDR3 sequence reads: CAWRCKNTGRNQPQHF. The CDR3 nucleotides read TGTGCCTGGAGATGTAAGAACACCGGAAGGAATCAGCCCCAGCATTTT. The whole variable domain, filled in from reference TRBV30 and TRBJ1-5, reads SQTIHQWPATLVQPVGSPLSLECTVEGTSNPNLYWYRQAAGRGLQLLFYSVGIGQISSEVPQNLSASRPQDRQFILSSKKLLLSDSGFYLCAWRCKNTGRNQPQHFGDGTRLSIL.

The chain has TRBV25-1 and TRBJ2-5; 8 bases align to TRBD2. The CDR3 loop spans 17 amino acids. The germline CDR1 and CDR2 sequences are MGHDK and SYGVNS. J lost 5 bases, V lost 3 bases, and 14 bases had no gene match. CDR3 amino acids: CASSDLGRTSLPETQYF. CDR3 nucleotides: TGTGCCAGCAGTGACCTTGGACGGACTAGCCTCCCGGAGACCCAGTACTTC.

The V call is TRBV28, the J call TRBJ1-2, with a possible D match to TRBD1 (6 bases). Trimming shortened V by 6 bases and J by 4 bases, and 27 bases separated the two germline ends. CDR1 and CDR2 from the germline V gene are MDHEN and SYDVKM. The CDR3 sequence is 18 residues long. The CDR3 sequence is CASSTPGGGWAYPYGYTF. The CDR3 bases are TGTGCCAGCAGCACTCCTGGGGGGGGCTGGGCTTATCCCTATGGCTACACCTTC.

The genes are TRBV7-6 and TRBJ2-1, with D possibly being TRBD1 (6 bases). Trimming left V 5 bases short and J 1 base short, with 12 bases between. The length of the CDR3 is 15 residues. Per germline, CDR1 SGHVS and CDR2 FNYEAQ. The CDR3 protein is CASSPIQGSYNEQFF. In DNA form, the CDR3 reads TGTGCCAGCAGCCCAATACAGGGTTCCTACAATGAGCAGTTCTTC.

In this sample, this clone turned up once. V and J are TRBV7-2 and TRBJ2-1; TRBD1 matches at 8 bases. This CDR3 is built from 15 residues. Trimming cost V 5 bases and J 4 bases; bases outside gene matches: 7. Germline V gives CDR1 SGHTA, CDR2 FQGNSA. CDR3 sequence (DNA): TGTGCCAGCAGCCCCGACAGGGGCGTATACAATGAGCAGTTCTTC. This encodes CASSPDRGVYNEQFF. The full variable domain, with the rest looked up from reference TRBV7-2 and TRBJ2-1, is GAGVSQSPSNKVTEKGKDVELRCDPISGHTALYWYRQSLGQGLEFLIYFQGNSAPDKSGLPSDRFSAERTGGSVSTLTIQRTQQEDSAVYLCASSPDRGVYNEQFFGPGTRLTVL.

This CDR3 reads CASSEYLGRETQYF. CDR3 DNA: TGTGCCAGCAGCGAGTATCTCGGGAGGGAGACCCAGTACTTC. The V gene is TRBV7-9, the J gene TRBJ2-5; TRBD2 matches 7 bases. Germline lookup yields CDR1 SEHNR and CDR2 FQNEAQ (reference sequence). The J segment lost 5 bases and the V segment lost 5 bases, leaving 8 bases of the junction unmatched. The CDR3 totals 14 residues.

The chain recombines TRBV15 with TRBJ2-2, with no clear D. The germline CDR1 and CDR2 sequences are LNHNV and YYDKDF (reference sequence). Trimming shortened V by 0 bases and J by 2 bases, and 13 bases separated the two germline ends. This CDR3 has 17 amino acids. The CDR3 spells CATSREAAETNTGELFF. For the CDR3, the DNA is TGTGCCACCAGCAGAGAGGCGGCCGAGACTAACACCGGGGAGCTGTTTTTT.